This TCR beta chain came from a study of T-cell reconstitution after alpha-beta-depleted transplantation in children. V was pared by 2 bases and J by 6 bases, with 13 bases between. Per the germline V gene, CDR1 is SGHNT and CDR2 is YYREEE (reference sequence). The length of the CDR3 is 14 residues. This clonotype was picked up a small number of times. TCRbeta library construction was performed incorporating unique molecular identifiers. Each CDR3 protein gets one entry after TCRdb re-called the PCR reads with MiXCR. This table holds approximately 500,000 distinct CDR3 sequences, under 12% found once.

The J gene is TRBJ2-3, the V gene TRBV5-4; D might be TRBD2 (5 bases). This TCR was recovered from a child younger than 10 with inherited bone marrow failure, due to receive a stem cell transplant. Sequences were derived from PBMCs, sampled before TCRalphabeta/CD19-depleted stem cell transplant. The CDR3 DNA follows: TGTGCCAGCAGCTTAACCTCGACTATGGATACGCAGTATTTT. This encodes CASSLTSTMDTQYF.